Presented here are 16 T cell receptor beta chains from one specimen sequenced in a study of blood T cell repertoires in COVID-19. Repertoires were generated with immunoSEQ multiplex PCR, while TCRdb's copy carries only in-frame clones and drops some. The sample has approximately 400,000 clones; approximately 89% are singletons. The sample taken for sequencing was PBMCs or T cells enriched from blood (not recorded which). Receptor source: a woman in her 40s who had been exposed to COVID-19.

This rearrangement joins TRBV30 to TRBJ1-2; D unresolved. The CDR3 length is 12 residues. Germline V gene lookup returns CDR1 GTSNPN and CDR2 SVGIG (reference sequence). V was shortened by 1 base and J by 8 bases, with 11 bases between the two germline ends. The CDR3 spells CAWSGGPQGYTF. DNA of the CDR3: TGTGCCTGGAGTGGTGGGCCACAGGGCTACACCTTC. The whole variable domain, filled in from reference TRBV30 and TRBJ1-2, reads SQTIHQWPATLVQPVGSPLSLECTVEGTSNPNLYWYRQAAGRGLQLLFYSVGIGQISSEVPQNLSASRPQDRQFILSSKKLLLSDSGFYLCAWSGGPQGYTFGSGTRLTVV.

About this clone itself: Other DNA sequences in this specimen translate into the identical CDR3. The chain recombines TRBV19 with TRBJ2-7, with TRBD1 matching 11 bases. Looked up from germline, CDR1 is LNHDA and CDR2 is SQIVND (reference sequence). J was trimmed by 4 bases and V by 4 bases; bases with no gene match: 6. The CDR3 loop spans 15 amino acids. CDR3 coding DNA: TGTGCCAGTAGTAGACCGGGACAGGGGGTTTACGAGCAGTACTTC. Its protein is CASSRPGQGVYEQYF. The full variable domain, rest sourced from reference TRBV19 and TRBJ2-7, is DGGITQSPKYLFRKEGQNVTLSCEQNLNHDAMYWYRQDPGQGLRLIYYSQIVNDFQKGDIAEGYSVSREKKESFPLTVTSAQKNPTAFYLCASSRPGQGVYEQYFGPGTRLTVT.

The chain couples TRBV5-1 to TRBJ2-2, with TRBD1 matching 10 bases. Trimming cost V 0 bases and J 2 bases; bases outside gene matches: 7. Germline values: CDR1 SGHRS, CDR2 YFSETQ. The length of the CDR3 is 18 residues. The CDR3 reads CASSLEGQGFQNTGELFF. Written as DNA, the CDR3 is TGCGCCAGCAGCTTGGAGGGACAGGGGTTTCAAAACACCGGGGAGCTGTTTTTT.

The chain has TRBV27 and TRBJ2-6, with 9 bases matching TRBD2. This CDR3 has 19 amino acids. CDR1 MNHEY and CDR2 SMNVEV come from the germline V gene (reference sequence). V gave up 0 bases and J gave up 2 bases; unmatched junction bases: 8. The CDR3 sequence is CASSLSYLAGGAGANVLTF. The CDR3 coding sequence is TGTGCCAGCAGTTTATCCTATTTGGCGGGAGGGGCTGGGGCCAACGTCCTGACTTTC.

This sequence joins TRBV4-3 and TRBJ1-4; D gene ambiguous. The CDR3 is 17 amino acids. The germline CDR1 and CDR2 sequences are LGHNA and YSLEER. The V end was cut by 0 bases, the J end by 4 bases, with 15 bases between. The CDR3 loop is CASSQDYGTADNEKLFF. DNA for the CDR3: TGCGCCAGCAGCCAAGATTATGGAACAGCTGATAATGAAAAACTGTTTTTT.

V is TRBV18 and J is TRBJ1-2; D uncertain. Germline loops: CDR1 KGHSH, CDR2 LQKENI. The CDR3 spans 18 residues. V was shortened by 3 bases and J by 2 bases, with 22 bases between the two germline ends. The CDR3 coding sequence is TGTGCCAGCTCACCGACTCCGTCCGTCGGATTCGTCAACTATGGCTACACCTTC. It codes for CASSPTPSVGFVNYGYTF.

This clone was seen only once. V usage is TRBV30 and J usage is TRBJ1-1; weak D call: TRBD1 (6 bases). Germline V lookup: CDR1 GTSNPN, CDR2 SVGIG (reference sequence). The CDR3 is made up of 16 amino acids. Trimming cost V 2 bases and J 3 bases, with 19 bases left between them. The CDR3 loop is CAWSLAVGGPDTEAFF. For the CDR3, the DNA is TGTGCCTGGAGTTTGGCGGTCGGGGGGCCGGACACTGAAGCTTTCTTT.

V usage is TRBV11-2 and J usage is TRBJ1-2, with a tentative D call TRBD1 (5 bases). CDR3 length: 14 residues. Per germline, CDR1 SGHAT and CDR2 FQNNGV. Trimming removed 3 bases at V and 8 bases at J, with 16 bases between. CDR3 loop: CASSFAGTAKGYTF. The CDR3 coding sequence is TGTGCCAGCAGCTTCGCTGGGACTGCTAAGGGCTACACCTTC.

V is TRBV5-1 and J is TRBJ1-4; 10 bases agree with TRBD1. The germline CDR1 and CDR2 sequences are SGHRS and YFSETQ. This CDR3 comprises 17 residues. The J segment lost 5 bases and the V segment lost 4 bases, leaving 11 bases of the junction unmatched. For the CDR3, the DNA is TGCGCCAGCAGCCCCAACCCGACAGGGGGCAGGAATGAAAAACTGTTTTTT. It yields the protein CASSPNPTGGRNEKLFF. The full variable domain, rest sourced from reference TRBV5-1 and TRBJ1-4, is KAGVTQTPRYLIKTRGQQVTLSCSPISGHRSVSWYQQTPGQGLQFLFEYFSETQRNKGNFPGRFSGRQFSNSRSEMNVSTLELGDSALYLCASSPNPTGGRNEKLFFGSGTQLSVL.

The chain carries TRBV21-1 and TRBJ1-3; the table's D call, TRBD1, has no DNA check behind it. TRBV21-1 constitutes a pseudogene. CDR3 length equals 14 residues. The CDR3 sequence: CASSQQGRGNTIYF. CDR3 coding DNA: TGTGCCAGCAGCCAACAGGGGCGGGGAAACACCATATATTTT.

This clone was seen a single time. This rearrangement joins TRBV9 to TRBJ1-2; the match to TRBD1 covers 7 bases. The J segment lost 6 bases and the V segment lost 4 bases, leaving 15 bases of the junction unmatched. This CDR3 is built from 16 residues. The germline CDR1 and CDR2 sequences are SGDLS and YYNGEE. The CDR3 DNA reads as TGTGCCAGCAGCCCCCGACAGGGAAGAACATTGCATGGCTACACCTTC. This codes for CASSPRQGRTLHGYTF.

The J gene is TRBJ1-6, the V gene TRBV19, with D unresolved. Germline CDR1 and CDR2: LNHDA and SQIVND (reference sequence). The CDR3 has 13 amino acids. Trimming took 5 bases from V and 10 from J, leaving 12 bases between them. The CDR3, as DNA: TGTGCCAGTAGTCAGGCGACGGGGTCACCCCTCCACTTT. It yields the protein CASSQATGSPLHF.

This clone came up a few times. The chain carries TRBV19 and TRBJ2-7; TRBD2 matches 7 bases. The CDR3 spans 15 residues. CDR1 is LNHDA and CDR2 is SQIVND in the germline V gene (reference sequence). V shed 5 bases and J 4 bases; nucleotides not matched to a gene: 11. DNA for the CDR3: TGTGCCAGTAGTGGGGAGGGTAACATGCGATACGAGCAGTACTTC. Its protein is CASSGEGNMRYEQYF.

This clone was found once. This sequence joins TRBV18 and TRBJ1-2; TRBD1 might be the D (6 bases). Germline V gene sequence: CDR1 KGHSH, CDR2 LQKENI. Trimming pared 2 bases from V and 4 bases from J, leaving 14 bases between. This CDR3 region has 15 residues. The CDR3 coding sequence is TGTGCCAGCTCACCAAAGGACAGCCTACGCTATGGCTACACCTTC. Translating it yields CASSPKDSLRYGYTF.

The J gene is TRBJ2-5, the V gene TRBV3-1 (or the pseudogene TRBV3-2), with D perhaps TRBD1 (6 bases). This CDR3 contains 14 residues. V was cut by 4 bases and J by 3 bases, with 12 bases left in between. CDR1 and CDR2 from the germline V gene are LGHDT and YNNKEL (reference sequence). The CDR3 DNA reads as TGTGCCAGCAGCCCCGCGGACAGAGAAGAGACCCAGTACTTC. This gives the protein CASSPADREETQYF.

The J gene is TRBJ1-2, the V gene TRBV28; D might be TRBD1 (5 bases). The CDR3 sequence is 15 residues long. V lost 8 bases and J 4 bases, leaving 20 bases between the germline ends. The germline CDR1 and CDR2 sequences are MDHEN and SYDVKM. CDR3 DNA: TGTGCCAGCCGACTCCAGGGTCCCCCCGCCTATGGCTACACCTTC. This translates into CASRLQGPPAYGYTF.